This T cell receptor beta chain derives from a study of blood T cell repertoires in COVID-19. Per the original methods: Counts of nucleated cells, estimated from reference gene primer amplification, were obtained. Sequenced by immunoSEQ multiplex PCR; TCRdb stores in-frame clones only, minus some. That table gives V, J and clone size, and the DNA gave D and trimming. The sample includes some 220,000 clones, roughly 85% of them seen just once. V lost 5 bases and J lost 5; bases outside the gene matches: 6. The germline V gene has CDR1 MNHEY and CDR2 SVGEGT. The CDR3 is made up of 14 amino acids. Material: peripheral blood. The source of this sequence is an older woman with COVID-19, enrolled during active disease. V and J are TRBV6-2 or TRBV6-3 and TRBJ1-5, with 7 positions matching TRBD1. The CDR3 DNA reads as TGTGCCAGCAGTAAGGACAGGTCGGATCAGCCCCAGCATTTT. Translated: CASSKDRSDQPQHF.